Below, one TCR beta chain is given with its context. The data were taken from a study of blood T cell repertoires in COVID-19. Study-level background: Italy, Spain and the United States were the sources of the convalescent and acute COVID-19 samples. In each case, the material was cDNA or gDNA derived from T cells, B-cell-depleted T cells, or PBMCs.

CDR1 is SQVTM, CDR2 ANQGSEA, per germline. The CDR3 contains 15 residues. J was trimmed by 3 bases and V by 7 bases; bases with no gene match: 12. Recruits, aged about 18 to 100 years, lived in 20 to 30 US areas. Original handling: Scientists estimated how many nucleated cells there were by amplifying reference gene primers. Libraries were prepared by immunoSEQ multiplex PCR; TCRdb keeps only in-frame clonotypes and omits some of them. The D gene and trimming were derived from the DNA, and the V and J assignments and clone size from that table. Of fewer than 500,000 clones listed, around 87% are singletons.

What was sequenced was PBMCs or T cells enriched from blood (not recorded which). The V call is TRBV29-1, the J call TRBJ1-3; the match to TRBD1 covers 7 bases. This TCR derives from a woman aged 18-35 years who had recovered from COVID-19. This CDR3 reads CSALHRGVVGNTIYF. The CDR3 coding sequence is TGCAGCGCATTACACAGGGGTGTAGTTGGAAACACCATATATTTT.